The source of this T cell receptor (beta chain) is a study of cytomegalovirus exposure and HLA in healthy donors. The CDR3 extends over 17 amino acids. CDR1 MNHEY and CDR2 SMNVEV come from the germline V gene (reference sequence). The V segment lost 2 bases and the J segment 3 bases; nucleotides outside the gene matches: 9. The method was immunoSEQ multiplex PCR; TCRdb's version includes in-frame clones alone and lacks a portion of them. Here the sample spans under 75,000 clones, 90% to 96% being singletons. The sample comprised PBMCs. V is TRBV27 and J is TRBJ2-2; TRBD2 matches at 7 bases. The receptor comes from a woman aged 18 to 35 in good health and CMV-seronegative. The chain's CDR3 is CASSLEGGRAHTGELFF. The CDR3 DNA sequence: TGTGCCAGCAGTTTAGAGGGTGGGAGGGCCCACACCGGGGAGCTGTTTTTT.